This T cell receptor beta chain was found in a study of CD8 T cells in Susac syndrome. Random hexamers served to reverse transcribe roughly 0.45 to 1 ug RNA. TCRdb reanalysed the immunoSEQ multiplex PCR reads using MiXCR and keeps one entry per CDR3 protein. The sample has hundreds of thousands of distinct CDR3 sequences, 95% seen once; the top ten hold 0.095%. There are 14 residues in the CDR3. Deletions cut 0 bases from V and 5 bases from J, with 13 bases between. Germline-derived CDR1 and CDR2 are DFQATT and SNEGSKA (reference sequence). From blood CD8+ and CD4+ T cells, TCR beta sequences were generated.

The J gene is TRBJ1-2, the V gene TRBV20-1; D might be TRBD1 (6 bases). The TCR originated in a human donor with multiple sclerosis. The sequencing input was CD4+ T cells from PBMCs. The CDR3 loop is CSARDMGALYGYTF. CDR3 DNA: TGCAGTGCTAGAGATATGGGGGCGTTGTATGGCTACACCTTC.